The 31 T cell receptor beta chains presented below share a single source sample, sequenced in a study of T cell changes during pregnancy in multiple sclerosis. Sequencing was performed with immunoSEQ multiplex PCR; in TCRdb, only in-frame clones are kept and a portion is missing. In the table there are about 70,000 clones, approximately 94% of which are singletons. The material was peripheral blood, obtained in the third trimester of pregnancy. All receptors derive from a female donor with multiple sclerosis, enrolled in a pregnancy study.

The chain recombines TRBV7-2 with TRBJ2-2, with D possibly being TRBD2 (5 bases). The CDR3 has 14 amino acids. V lost 1 base and J 5 bases, leaving 8 bases between the germline ends. In germline, CDR1 is SGHTA, CDR2 FQGNSA. CDR3 sequence reads: CASSLVTGTGELFF. The CDR3 DNA is TGTGCCAGCAGCTTAGTTACGGGGACCGGGGAGCTGTTTTTT.

V is TRBV6-6 and J is TRBJ2-7; D is uncertain. The V gene lost 2 bases and the J gene lost 0 bases, with 8 bases spanning the gap. Per the germline V gene, CDR1 is MNHNY and CDR2 is SVGAGI (reference sequence). The CDR3 is 14 residues long. The CDR3 nucleotides read TGTGCCAGCAGTTACGAGGTCGGCTCCTACGAGCAGTACTTC. Translation: CASSYEVGSYEQYF.

The chain employs TRBV19 and TRBJ1-1; D is uncertain. Looked up from germline, CDR1 is LNHDA and CDR2 is SQIVND (reference sequence). The CDR3 sequence is 16 residues long. V was pared by 2 bases and J by 0 bases, with 13 bases between. The CDR3 DNA follows: TGTGCCAGTAGTATACTACAGCTTCCTCTGAACACTGAAGCTTTCTTT. It encodes CASSILQLPLNTEAFF.

This chain connects TRBV19 to TRBJ2-7; 9 bases align to TRBD1. Germline V gives CDR1 LNHDA, CDR2 SQIVND (reference sequence). The CDR3 runs 13 residues. V was clipped by 9 bases and J by 5 bases; unmatched bases: 8. The CDR3 DNA reads as TGTGCCAGCACCGGGACAGGGACAAACGAGCAGTACTTC. Its translation is CASTGTGTNEQYF. The full variable domain, with the rest looked up from reference TRBV19 and TRBJ2-7, is DGGITQSPKYLFRKEGQNVTLSCEQNLNHDAMYWYRQDPGQGLRLIYYSQIVNDFQKGDIAEGYSVSREKKESFPLTVTSAQKNPTAFYLCASTGTGTNEQYFGPGTRLTVT.

V usage is TRBV7-2 and J usage is TRBJ2-7; D gene uncertain. The CDR3 totals 14 residues. V gave up 2 bases and J gave up 3 bases, with 11 bases separating them. CDR1 and CDR2 (germline): SGHTA, FQGNSA. The CDR3 sequence: CASSLQHILYEQYF. The CDR3 coding sequence is TGTGCCAGCAGCTTACAACACATCCTCTACGAGCAGTACTTC.

The CDR3 is CASSYRPGQGARYNEQFF. The CDR3 DNA follows: TGCGCCAGCAGCTACAGACCGGGACAGGGGGCGAGGTACAATGAGCAGTTCTTC. The chain joins TRBV5-1 to TRBJ2-1; 12 nucleotides line up with TRBD1. Germline V lookup: CDR1 SGHRS, CDR2 YFSETQ. The CDR3 covers 18 residues. V was pared by 3 bases and J by 4 bases, with 11 bases of the junction left unmatched.

Here the CDR3 DNA reads TGTGCCAGCAGCACATACAGGCAGAACACTGAAGCTTTCTTT. It is translated as CASSTYRQNTEAFF. The chain employs TRBV5-4 and TRBJ1-1, with a tentative D call TRBD1 (5 bases). Germline lookup yields CDR1 SGHNT and CDR2 YYREEE (reference sequence). This CDR3 has 14 amino acids. The V end was cut by 4 bases, the J end by 1 base, with 11 bases between.

The V gene is TRBV30, the J gene TRBJ1-4, with D unresolved. The V end was cut by 4 bases, the J end by 5 bases, with 11 bases between. The germline CDR1 and CDR2 sequences are GTSNPN and SVGIG (reference sequence). The CDR3 loop spans 13 amino acids. CDR3 in amino acids: CAWMAHNNEKLFF. CDR3 nucleotide sequence: TGTGCCTGGATGGCTCATAACAATGAAAAACTGTTTTTT.

The chain joins TRBV5-5 to TRBJ1-2, with D possibly being TRBD1 (5 bases). The length of the CDR3 is 13 residues. Germline CDR1 reads SGHKS; CDR2 reads YYEKEE (reference sequence). V gave up 5 bases and J gave up 7 bases, with 15 bases separating them. The CDR3: CASSAGGIVGYTF. CDR3 sequence (DNA): TGTGCCAGCAGTGCGGGGGGGATAGTTGGCTACACCTTC. The complete variable domain, with remaining parts taken from reference TRBV5-5 and TRBJ1-2, reads DAGVTQSPTHLIKTRGQQVTLRCSPISGHKSVSWYQQVLGQGPQFIFQYYEKEERGRGNFPDRFSARQFPNYSSELNVNALLLGDSALYLCASSAGGIVGYTFGSGTRLTVV.

V gene TRBV11-3 combines with J gene TRBJ2-1; 7 bases align to TRBD2. CDR1 and CDR2 from the germline V gene are SGHNT and YENEEA. CDR3 length: 13 amino acids. V was clipped by 7 bases and J by 7 bases; unmatched bases: 7. The CDR3 DNA follows: TGTGCCAGCACCCGTAGCGGGTCGAATGAGCAGTTCTTC. Translation gives CASTRSGSNEQFF.

V and J are TRBV5-5 and TRBJ1-4; no clear D. This CDR3 region has 13 residues. The V end lost 0 bases, the J end lost 5 bases, and 5 bases lay between the germline ends. Germline assignment: CDR1 SGHKS and CDR2 YYEKEE (reference sequence). The DNA for the CDR3 is TGTGCCAGCAGCTTGGATTTAAATGAAAAACTGTTTTTT. It yields the protein CASSLDLNEKLFF.

The V and J genes are TRBV29-1 and TRBJ2-7; 11 bases fit TRBD1. V was clipped by 6 bases and J by 1 base; unmatched bases: 2. Germline lookup yields CDR1 SQVTM and CDR2 ANQGSEA. The CDR3 extends over 13 amino acids. This chain's CDR3 is CSVGTGGSYEQYF. The CDR3 coding sequence is TGCAGCGTCGGGACAGGGGGGTCCTACGAGCAGTACTTC.

The chain is built from TRBV30 and TRBJ1-2, with D possibly TRBD1 on 5 matching bases. Germline values: CDR1 GTSNPN, CDR2 SVGIG (reference sequence). The CDR3 has 17 residues. V dropped 0 bases and J dropped 3 bases, with 20 bases sitting between them. DNA of the CDR3: TGTGCCTGGAGTGTAAAAGCCAAGGGGAAGGGGTACTATGGCTACACCTTC. Protein sequence: CAWSVKAKGKGYYGYTF.

The chain is built from TRBV4-3 and TRBJ1-1, with 8 nucleotides matching TRBD1. This CDR3 is built from 16 residues. Germline CDR1 LGHNA, CDR2 YSLEER. V gave up 0 bases and J gave up 5 bases; unmatched junction bases: 8. The CDR3 coding sequence is TGCGCCAGCAGCCAAGACCATTTACAGGGGGTTACTGAAGCTTTCTTT. Translating gives CASSQDHLQGVTEAFF.

The chain carries TRBV4-2 and TRBJ2-6; 9 bases are a match to TRBD1. Germline CDR1 LGHNA, CDR2 YNFKEQ. The CDR3 loop spans 21 amino acids. V was clipped by 0 bases and J by 0 bases; unmatched bases: 12. The CDR3 loop reads CASSQEGRDREDLSGANVLTF. The CDR3 region has the DNA TGTGCCAGCAGCCAAGAAGGCCGGGACAGGGAAGACCTCTCTGGGGCCAACGTCCTGACTTTC.

The genes are TRBV2 and TRBJ1-2, with D possibly being TRBD1 (6 bases). Germline-derived CDR1 and CDR2 are SNHLY and FYNNEI. The CDR3 length is 13 residues. The V and J ends lost 1 base and 7 bases respectively, with 10 bases between them. The CDR3: CASSEGGLAGYTF. Written as DNA, the CDR3 is TGTGCCAGCAGTGAAGGGGGGCTGGCTGGCTACACCTTC.

The V gene is TRBV7-3, the J gene TRBJ2-3, with TRBD2 identical over 10 bases. Per germline, CDR1 SGHTA and CDR2 FQGTGA. The CDR3 length is 18 residues. Unmatched junction bases numbered 15, after V lost 5 bases and J lost 4 bases. The CDR3: CASSLDGTSVIRADTQYF. Here the CDR3 DNA reads TGTGCCAGCAGCCTGGACGGGACTAGCGTTATACGAGCAGATACGCAGTATTTT.

The chain employs TRBV5-4 and TRBJ2-1; 7 bases map to TRBD2. The CDR3 consists of 13 residues. Germline CDR1 is SGHNT and CDR2 is YYREEE (reference sequence). V was clipped by 4 bases and J by 6 bases; unmatched bases: 4. CDR3 protein: CASSLGEGNEQFF. For the CDR3, the DNA is TGTGCCAGCAGCCTGGGGGAGGGCAATGAGCAGTTCTTC.

The chain recombines TRBV4-2 with TRBJ2-3, with TRBD2 identical over 11 bases. Germline lookup yields CDR1 LGHNA and CDR2 YNFKEQ. The V gene end was trimmed by 0 bases and the J gene end by 1 base; junction bases not matched to a gene: 6. This CDR3 region has 18 residues. The DNA for the CDR3 is TGTGCCAGCAGCCAAGAACAATCTAGCGGGGGGCGCACAGATACGCAGTATTTT. Its translation is CASSQEQSSGGRTDTQYF.

The rearrangement joins TRBV9 to TRBJ2-1; 8 nucleotides line up with TRBD2. V lost 4 bases, J lost 4 bases, and 7 bases stayed unmatched. The CDR3 is made up of 15 amino acids. The germline gives CDR1 SGDLS, CDR2 YYNGEE. This chain's CDR3 is CASSPGGGSYNEQFF. CDR3 sequence (DNA): TGTGCCAGCAGCCCGGGCGGGGGGTCGTACAATGAGCAGTTCTTC.

About this clone itself: At one of its ends the junction is not consistent with the germline gene, which may arise from a read error. The chain couples TRBV9 to TRBJ1-1; perhaps TRBD1 as D (6 bases). This CDR3 comprises 15 residues. The germline V gene encodes CDR1 SGDLS and CDR2 YYNGEE. In DNA, the CDR3 is TGTGCCAGTAGCGTAGGGGCAGGGGCGGTCACTGAAGCTTTCTTT. Protein: CASSVGAGAVTEAFF.

This clone appeared once. The rearrangement links TRBV18 to TRBJ1-1, with TRBD1 matching over 7 bases. After removal of 3 bases from V and 1 base from J, the junction contained 8 bases not matched to a gene. The CDR3 contains 16 residues. Germline V gene lookup returns CDR1 KGHSH and CDR2 LQKENI. CDR3 protein: CASSPQRGQQNTEAFF. DNA of the CDR3: TGTGCCAGCTCACCTCAGAGGGGACAGCAGAACACTGAAGCTTTCTTT.

The V call is TRBV6-5, the J call TRBJ2-7; 10 bases are a match to TRBD2. The CDR3 sequence is 15 residues long. The trim removed 5 bases at V and 0 bases at J, leaving 4 bases unmatched. Germline CDR1 MNHEY, CDR2 SVGAGI. This CDR3 reads CASSPLAGSSYEQYF. CDR3 nucleotides: TGTGCCAGCAGTCCACTAGCGGGGTCCTCCTACGAGCAGTACTTC.

The chain is built from TRBV6-5 and TRBJ2-3; 7 nucleotides match TRBD1. Trimming took 6 bases from V and 5 from J; bases not matched to a gene: 11. The CDR3 is 15 residues long. Germline CDR1 MNHEY, CDR2 SVGAGI. In nucleotides, the CDR3 is TGTGCCAGCAGCCCCAAGGGGGCGCTAGTAGATACGCAGTATTTT. The encoded protein is CASSPKGALVDTQYF.

This chain uses TRBV5-8 with TRBJ1-5, with 7 nucleotides matching TRBD1. The CDR3 runs to 17 residues. Germline V gene sequence: CDR1 SGHTS, CDR2 YDEGEE. Trimming cost V 0 bases and J 1 base; bases outside gene matches: 7. The CDR3 coding sequence is TGTGCCAGCAGCTTGGGCAAAACAGGGGTGAGCAATCAGCCCCAGCATTTT. Translating it yields CASSLGKTGVSNQPQHF.

The chain recombines TRBV5-1 with TRBJ2-1, with 8 bases identical to TRBD2. V trimming: 2 bases; J trimming: 7 bases; junction bases outside the gene matches: 5. Germline V gene lookup returns CDR1 SGHRS and CDR2 YFSETQ. The length of the CDR3 is 14 residues. The CDR3 DNA follows: TGCGCCAGCAGCTTTCTCAGCGGGGGAAATGAGCAGTTCTTC. This gives the protein CASSFLSGGNEQFF.

The chain joins TRBV7-2 to TRBJ1-1, with 8 bases identical to TRBD1. Germline V CDR1 and CDR2: SGHTA, FQGNSA. V was pared by 6 bases and J by 5 bases, with 5 bases of the junction left unmatched. The CDR3 runs to 13 residues. Here the CDR3 reads CASSPRGPTEAFF. In nucleotides, the CDR3 is TGTGCCAGCAGTCCCAGGGGGCCTACTGAAGCTTTCTTT.

The genes are TRBV30 and TRBJ1-2, with 7 bases aligning to TRBD1. CDR3 size: 13 residues. J lost 4 bases, V lost 4 bases, and 6 bases had no gene match. Germline V gene lookup returns CDR1 GTSNPN and CDR2 SVGIG (reference sequence). The CDR3 here is CAWTGTATYGYTF. The CDR3 coding sequence is TGTGCCTGGACCGGGACAGCGACCTATGGCTACACCTTC.

The chain combines TRBV11-2 with TRBJ2-1; TRBD1 might be the D (5 bases). Germline-derived CDR1 and CDR2 are SGHAT and FQNNGV. V was clipped by 3 bases and J by 2 bases, with 8 bases between them. The CDR3 extends over 14 amino acids. The CDR3 reads CASSFTGTYNEQFF. CDR3 DNA sequence: TGTGCCAGCAGCTTTACAGGAACCTACAATGAGCAGTTCTTC.

The J gene is TRBJ2-1, the V gene TRBV13, with 8 bases aligning to TRBD2. The CDR3 extends over 16 amino acids. J lost 8 bases, V lost 0 bases, and 9 bases had no gene match. CDR1 is PRHDT, CDR2 FYEKMQ, per germline (reference sequence). CDR3 region: CASSLGRGGRPHEQFF. The CDR3 DNA sequence: TGTGCCAGCAGCTTAGGCCGGGGGGGGCGGCCCCATGAGCAGTTCTTC. The complete variable domain, with remaining parts taken from reference TRBV13 and TRBJ2-1, reads AAGVIQSPRHLIKEKRETATLKCYPIPRHDTVYWYQQGPGQDPQFLISFYEKMQSDKGSIPDRFSAQQFSDYHSELNMSSLELGDSALYFCASSLGRGGRPHEQFFGPGTRLTVL.

The CDR3 nucleotides are TGCGCCAGCAGCTTGTCAGGGGATGGAGATACGCAGTATTTT. This gives the protein CASSLSGDGDTQYF. V usage is TRBV5-1 and J usage is TRBJ2-3, with a weak D call TRBD1 (6 bases). V dropped 1 base and J dropped 5 bases, with 11 bases sitting between them. This CDR3 comprises 14 residues. Germline V lookup: CDR1 SGHRS, CDR2 YFSETQ.